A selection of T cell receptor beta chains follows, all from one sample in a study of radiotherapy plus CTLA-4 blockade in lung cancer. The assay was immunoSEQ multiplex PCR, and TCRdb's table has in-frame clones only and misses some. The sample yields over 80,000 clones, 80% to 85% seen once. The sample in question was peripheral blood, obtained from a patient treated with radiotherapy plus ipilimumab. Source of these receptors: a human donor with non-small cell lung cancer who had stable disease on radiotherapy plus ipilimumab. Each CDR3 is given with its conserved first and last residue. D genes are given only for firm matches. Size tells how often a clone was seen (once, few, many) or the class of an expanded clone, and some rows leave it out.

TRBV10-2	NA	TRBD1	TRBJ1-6	CASAGTEVYSPLHF	TGCGCCAGCGCCGGGACAGAGGTCTATTCACCCCTCCACTTT
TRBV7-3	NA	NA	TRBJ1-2	CASSYSEGLSYGYTF	TGTGCCAGCAGCTATTCTGAGGGGCTCAGCTATGGCTACACCTTC
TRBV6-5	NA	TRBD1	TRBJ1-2	CASRIGQVARYGYTF	TGTGCCAGCAGAATTGGACAGGTGGCCAGGTATGGCTACACCTTC
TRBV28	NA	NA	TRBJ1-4	CASSIRRTVNEKLFF	TGTGCCAGCAGTATCCGCCGGACAGTTAATGAAAAACTGTTTTTT
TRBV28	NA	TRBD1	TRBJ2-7	CASSTRGQGLVSYEQYF	TGTGCCAGCAGCACGAGGGGACAGGGGCTTGTCTCCTACGAGCAGTACTTC
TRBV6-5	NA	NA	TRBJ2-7	CASSYTREHEQYF	TGTGCCAGCAGTTACACCAGGGAACACGAGCAGTACTTC
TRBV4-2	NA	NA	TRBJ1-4	CASSQVIKAGADEKLFF	TGTGCCAGCAGCCAAGTAATCAAGGCAGGGGCGGACGAAAAACTGTTTTTT
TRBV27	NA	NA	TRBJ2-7	CASSPSDLYEQYF	TGTGCCAGCAGTCCCTCGGACCTCTACGAGCAGTACTTC
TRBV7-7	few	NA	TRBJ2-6	CASSPRAPGSGANVLTF	TGTGCTAGCAGCCCCAGGGCCCCAGGCTCTGGGGCCAACGTCCTGACTTTC
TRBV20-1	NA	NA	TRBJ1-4	CSAKGNEKLFF	TGCAGTGCTAAGGGTAATGAAAAACTGTTTTTT
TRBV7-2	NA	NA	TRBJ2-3	CASSLGHRSYFTDTQYF	TGTGCCAGCAGCTTAGGGCACAGATCTTACTTCACAGATACGCAGTATTTT
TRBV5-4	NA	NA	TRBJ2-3	CASALGGLTDTQYF	TGTGCCAGCGCCCTGGGGGGGCTGACAGATACGCAGTATTTT
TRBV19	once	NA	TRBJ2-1	CASSINKDSGSEQFF	TGTGCCAGTAGTATCAACAAGGACTCGGGGTCGGAGCAGTTCTTC
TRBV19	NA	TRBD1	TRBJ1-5	CASSIRVGTVNQPQHF	TGTGCCAGTAGTATCAGGGTGGGGACAGTCAATCAGCCCCAGCATTTT
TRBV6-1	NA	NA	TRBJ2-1	CASGSPGTFNEQFF	TGTGCCAGCGGGTCCCCCGGGACATTCAATGAGCAGTTCTTC
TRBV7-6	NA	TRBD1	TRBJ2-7	CASSWTGNEQYF	TGTGCCAGCAGCTGGACAGGGAACGAGCAGTACTTC
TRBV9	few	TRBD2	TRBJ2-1	CASSRLAGGLSSYNEQFF	TGTGCCAGCAGCCGACTAGCGGGAGGCCTGAGCTCCTACAATGAGCAGTTCTTC
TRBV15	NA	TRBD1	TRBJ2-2	CATSRTRQGNTGELFF	TGTGCCACCAGCAGGACGAGACAGGGTAACACCGGGGAGCTGTTTTTT
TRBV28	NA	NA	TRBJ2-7	CASSSLRYEQYF	TGTGCCAGCAGCTCCTTAAGATACGAGCAGTACTTC
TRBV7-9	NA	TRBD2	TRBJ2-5	CASSLGPAGGQDGQETQYF	TGTGCCAGCAGCTTAGGTCCAGCGGGGGGGCAAGATGGGCAAGAGACCCAGTACTTC
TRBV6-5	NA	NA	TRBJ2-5	CASSYTQVGQETQYF	TGTGCCAGCAGTTACACCCAGGTGGGACAAGAGACCCAGTACTTC
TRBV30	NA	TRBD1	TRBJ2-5	CAWSGPGQGWRTSETQYF	TGTGCCTGGAGTGGCCCGGGACAGGGATGGCGGACTAGTGAAACCCAGTACTTC
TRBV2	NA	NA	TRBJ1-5	CASSESRVGNQPQHF	TGTGCCAGCAGTGAGAGCAGGGTGGGCAATCAGCCCCAGCATTTT
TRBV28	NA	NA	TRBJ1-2	CASDWANGYGYTF	TGTGCCAGTGATTGGGCCAACGGGTATGGCTACACCTTC
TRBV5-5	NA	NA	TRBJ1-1	CASSLNGGMNTEAFF	TGTGCCAGCAGCTTGAACGGAGGAATGAACACTGAAGCTTTCTTT
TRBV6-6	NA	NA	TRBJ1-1	CASSWGNTEAFF	TGTGCCAGCAGTTGGGGGAACACTGAAGCTTTCTTT
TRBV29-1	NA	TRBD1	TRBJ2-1	CSADRGHEQFF	TGCAGCGCCGACAGGGGCCATGAGCAGTTCTTC
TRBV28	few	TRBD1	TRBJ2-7	CASSSPGQGAEEQYF	TGTGCCAGCAGTTCCCCGGGACAGGGGGCGGAAGAGCAGTACTTC
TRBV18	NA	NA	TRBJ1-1	CASSAGTTGEAFF	TGTGCCAGCTCAGCAGGGACTACAGGGGAAGCTTTCTTT
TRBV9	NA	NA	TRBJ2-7	CASSVGRGTEQYF	TGTGCCAGCAGCGTAGGTAGAGGTACCGAGCAGTACTTC